This TCR beta chain was recorded in a study of CD8 T cells in ankylosing spondylitis (dated by TCRdb to about 2017). For the study in its entirety: The study profiled T cell receptor beta repertoires in healthy donors and ankylosing spondylitis patients to find disease-linked TCR variants. Peripheral blood samples were taken, and synovial fluid was additionally collected from ankylosing spondylitis patients. The whole study cohort included 85 to 120 healthy donors and 25 ankylosing spondylitis patients.

CDR3 length: 12 amino acids, cysteine to phenylalanine. Only the CDR3 part of the read is kept: 36 bases, read in frame from the first base. V and J are trimmed by 6 bases and 11 bases, and the gene matches miss 9 bases of the junction. The CDR1 and CDR2 encoded by the germline V gene (reference sequence) are DFQATT and SNEGSKA. Here is what the overall study found, with its caveats: According to the report, matched synovial fluid samples from ankylosing spondylitis patients were significantly enriched for the disease-linked clones. Some motif variants had previously been reported in the synovial fluid and blood of reactive arthritis patients, which suggests shared mechanisms of disease initiation. Blood from ankylosing spondylitis patients appeared to be characterized by a TCR beta motif composed of 7 to 9 highly homologous amino acid variants. The disease-linked clones showed a CD8+ phenotype and occurred at relatively low frequencies in peripheral blood.

This clonotype has at least ten counts. It has no known antigen specificity. Base qualities are not recorded, but no much larger clone differs from it by a single base. The sample was run on an Illumina HiSeq 2500. Quantitative 5'-RACE with molecular barcodes was the method used to prepare the TCR beta libraries. The authors' analysis ran thus. A new computational method, built on a probabilistic model of VDJ rearrangement, was used to identify disease-linked TCR variants. TCRdb reworked the public reads: Q25 trimming with fastp, MiXCR clone assembly, productive beta chains retained. Here each entry gathers all rows of one CDR3 protein and keeps the most common genes and DNA. The V and J calls were not made by the authors but by TCRdb's processing. This sample has under 300,000 distinct CDR3 sequences in its table, and about 9.1% of those were observed once. Of the sample, around 7% is held by the ten largest clones.

Sequencing was done on a sample of blood, either unsorted or a sorted T cell fraction (not recorded which). The rearrangement combines TRBV20-1 with TRBJ2-3, with 9 bases in between that match TRBD2. The TCR sequence derives from a male donor with ankylosing spondylitis or in good health (not recorded which). The nucleotide sequence reads TGCAGTGCAAGGACTAGCGTGTCTTGGCAGTATTTT. This codes for CSARTSVSWQYF.